The clone carrying this TCR beta chain was detected many times. Antigen: not known. This specimen comes from a study of T cells in Graves' hyperthyroidism and ophthalmopathy. Active moderate-to-severe ophthalmopathy, Clinical Activity Score at least 3, NOSPECS at least 4, under 3 months' duration. Uncontrolled infection, other autoimmune disease, pregnancy or lactation led to exclusion. This sample holds PBMCs from around 9.9 ml fresh peripheral blood. TCR beta CDR3 sequences were amplified from RNA transcripts. A set of HTBI primers served as the primers for a first-round RT-PCR of the TCR CDR3. TCRdb reprocessed the multiplex PCR reads with MiXCR, giving one entry per CDR3 protein. The table lists 450,000 to 650,000 distinct CDR3 sequences, roughly 15% of them singletons. General study findings and limits: Blood also contained most expanded thyroid clonotypes above 0.001.

Trimming took off 0 bases at V and 8 bases at J, with 11 bases between the two ends. The CDR3 sequence is 12 residues long. Per the germline V gene, CDR1 is GTSNPN and CDR2 is SVGIG (reference sequence). This receptor was obtained from a woman aged 18-29 years with Graves' ophthalmopathy. V gene TRBV30 combines with J gene TRBJ2-7; tentative D call: TRBD2 (5 bases). The material sequenced was blood. CDR3 DNA: TGTGCCTGGAGTGTAATCGGGGTCAAGCAGTACTTC. Its translation is CAWSVIGVKQYF.